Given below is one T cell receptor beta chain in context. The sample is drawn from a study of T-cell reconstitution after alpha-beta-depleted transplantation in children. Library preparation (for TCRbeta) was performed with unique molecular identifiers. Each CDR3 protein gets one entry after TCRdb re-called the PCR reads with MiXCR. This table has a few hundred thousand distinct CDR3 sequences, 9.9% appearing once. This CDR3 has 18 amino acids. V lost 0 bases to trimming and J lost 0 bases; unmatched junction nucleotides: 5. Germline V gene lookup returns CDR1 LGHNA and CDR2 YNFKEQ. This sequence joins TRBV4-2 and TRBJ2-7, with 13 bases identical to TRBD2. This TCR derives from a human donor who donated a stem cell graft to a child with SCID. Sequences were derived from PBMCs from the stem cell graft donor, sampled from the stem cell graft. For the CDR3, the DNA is TGTGCCAGCAGCCAAGAACTAGCGGGGGGGGGACTCTCCTACGAGCAGTACTTC. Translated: CASSQELAGGGLSYEQYF.